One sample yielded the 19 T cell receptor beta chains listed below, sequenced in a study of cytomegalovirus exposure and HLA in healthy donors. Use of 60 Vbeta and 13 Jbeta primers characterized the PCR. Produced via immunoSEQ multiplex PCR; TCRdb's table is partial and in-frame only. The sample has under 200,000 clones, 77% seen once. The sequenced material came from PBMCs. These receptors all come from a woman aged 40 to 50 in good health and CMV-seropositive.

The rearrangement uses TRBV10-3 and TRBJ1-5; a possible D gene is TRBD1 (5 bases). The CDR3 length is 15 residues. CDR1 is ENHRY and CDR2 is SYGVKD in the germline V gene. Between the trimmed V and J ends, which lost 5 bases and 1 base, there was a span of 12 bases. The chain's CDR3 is CAISSQEGSNQPQHF. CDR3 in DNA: TGTGCCATCAGTTCACAGGAGGGAAGCAATCAGCCCCAGCATTTT.

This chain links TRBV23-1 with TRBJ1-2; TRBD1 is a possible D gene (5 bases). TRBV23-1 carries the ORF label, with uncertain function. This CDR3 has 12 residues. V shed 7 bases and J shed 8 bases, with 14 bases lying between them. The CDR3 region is CASTPQGMGYTF. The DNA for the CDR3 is TGCGCCAGCACTCCCCAGGGCATGGGCTACACCTTC.

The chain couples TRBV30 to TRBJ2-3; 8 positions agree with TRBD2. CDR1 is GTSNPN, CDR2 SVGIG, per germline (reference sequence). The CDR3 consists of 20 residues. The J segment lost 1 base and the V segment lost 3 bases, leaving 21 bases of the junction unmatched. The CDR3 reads CAWRGGKLAEVVWGTDTQYF. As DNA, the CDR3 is TGTGCCTGGAGGGGCGGGAAACTAGCGGAGGTTGTATGGGGCACAGATACGCAGTATTTT.

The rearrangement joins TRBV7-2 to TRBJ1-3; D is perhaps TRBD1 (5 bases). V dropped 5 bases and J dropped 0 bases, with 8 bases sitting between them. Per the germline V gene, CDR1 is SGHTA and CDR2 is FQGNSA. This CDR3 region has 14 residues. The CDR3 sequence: CASSPQGSGNTIYF. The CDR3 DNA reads TGTGCCAGCAGCCCCCAGGGCTCTGGAAACACCATATATTTT.

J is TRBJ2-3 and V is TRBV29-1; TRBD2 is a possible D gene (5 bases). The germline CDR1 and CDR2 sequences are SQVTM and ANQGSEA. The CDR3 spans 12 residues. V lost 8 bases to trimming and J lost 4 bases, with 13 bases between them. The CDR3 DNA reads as TGCAGCTTCGGGGTTCTGGCAGATACGCAGTATTTT. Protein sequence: CSFGVLADTQYF.

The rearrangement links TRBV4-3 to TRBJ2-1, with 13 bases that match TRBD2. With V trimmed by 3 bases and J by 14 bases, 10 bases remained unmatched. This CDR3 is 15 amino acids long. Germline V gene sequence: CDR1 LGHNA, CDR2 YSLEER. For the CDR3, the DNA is TGCGCCAGCAGCCAGACTGGGACTAGCGGGGATTACAAGTTCTTC. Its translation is CASSQTGTSGDYKFF.

The DNA of the CDR3 is TGTGCCAGCTCACCAGTAGCGGGAGGTCCAGATACGCAGTATTTT. It encodes CASSPVAGGPDTQYF. The V gene is TRBV18, the J gene TRBJ2-3; the match to TRBD2 covers 10 bases. Germline V gene lookup returns CDR1 KGHSH and CDR2 LQKENI. This CDR3 spans 15 amino acids. The ends lost 2 bases at V and 4 bases at J; junction bases unmatched: 3.

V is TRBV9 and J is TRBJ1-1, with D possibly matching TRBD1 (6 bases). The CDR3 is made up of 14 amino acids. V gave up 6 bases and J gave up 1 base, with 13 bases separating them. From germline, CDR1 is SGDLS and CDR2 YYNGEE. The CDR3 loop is CASNKGHTNTEAFF. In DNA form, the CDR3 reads TGTGCCAGCAACAAGGGACATACGAACACTGAAGCTTTCTTT. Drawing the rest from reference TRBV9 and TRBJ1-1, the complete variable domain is DSGVTQTPKHLITATGQRVTLRCSPRSGDLSVYWYQQSLDQGLQFLIQYYNGEERAKGNILERFSAQQFPDLHSELNLSSLELGDSALYFCASNKGHTNTEAFFGQGTRLTVV.

DNA for the CDR3: TGTGCCAGCAGCTTACAGGGGGGCGGCACTGAAGCTTTCTTT. Amino acids: CASSLQGGGTEAFF. This chain links TRBV7-2 with TRBJ1-1; 7 nucleotides match TRBD1. The CDR3 is 14 residues long. Germline CDR1 reads SGHTA; CDR2 reads FQGNSA. V shed 2 bases, J shed 4 bases, and the junction held 4 bases outside the gene matches.

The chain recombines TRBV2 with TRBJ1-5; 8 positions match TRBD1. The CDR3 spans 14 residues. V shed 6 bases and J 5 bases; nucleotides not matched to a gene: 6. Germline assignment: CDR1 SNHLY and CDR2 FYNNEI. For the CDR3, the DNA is TGTGCCAGCAGAATGACAGGGGCCTATCAGCCCCAGCATTTT. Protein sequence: CASRMTGAYQPQHF.

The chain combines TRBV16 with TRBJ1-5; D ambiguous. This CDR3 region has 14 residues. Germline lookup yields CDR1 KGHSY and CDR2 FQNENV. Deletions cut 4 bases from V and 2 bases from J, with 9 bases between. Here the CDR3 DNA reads TGTGCCAGCAGCCCCCGGGTGGGCAATCAGCCCCAGCATTTT. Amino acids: CASSPRVGNQPQHF.

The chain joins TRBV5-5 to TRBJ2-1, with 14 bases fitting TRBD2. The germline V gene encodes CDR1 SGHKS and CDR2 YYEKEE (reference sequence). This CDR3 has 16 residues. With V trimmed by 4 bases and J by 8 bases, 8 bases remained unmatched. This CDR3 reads CASSTGTSGSRDEQFF. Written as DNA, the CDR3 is TGTGCCAGCAGCACCGGGACTAGCGGGAGCCGAGATGAGCAGTTCTTC.

The DNA of the CDR3 is TGTGCCAGTAGTATAGGTCGAGTGGCAGGGCTGGAGACCCAGTACTTC. Translation: CASSIGRVAGLETQYF. The chain links TRBV19 to TRBJ2-5, with D possibly being TRBD1 (5 bases). Germline lookup yields CDR1 LNHDA and CDR2 SQIVND (reference sequence). There are 16 residues in the CDR3. Between the trimmed V and J ends, which lost 1 base and 5 bases, there was a span of 17 bases. The full variable domain, with the rest looked up from reference TRBV19 and TRBJ2-5, is DGGITQSPKYLFRKEGQNVTLSCEQNLNHDAMYWYRQDPGQGLRLIYYSQIVNDFQKGDIAEGYSVSREKKESFPLTVTSAQKNPTAFYLCASSIGRVAGLETQYFGPGTRLLVL.

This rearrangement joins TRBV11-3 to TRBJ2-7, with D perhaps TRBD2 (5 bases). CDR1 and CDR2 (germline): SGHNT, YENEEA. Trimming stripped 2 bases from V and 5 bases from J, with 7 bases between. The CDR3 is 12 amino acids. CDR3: CASSLRGDEQYF. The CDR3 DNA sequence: TGTGCCAGCAGCTTACGGGGTGACGAGCAGTACTTC.

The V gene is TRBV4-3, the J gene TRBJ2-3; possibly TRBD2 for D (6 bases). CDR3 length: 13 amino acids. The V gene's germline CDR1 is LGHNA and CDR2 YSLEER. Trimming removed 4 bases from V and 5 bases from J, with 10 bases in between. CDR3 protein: CASSRGVQDTQYF. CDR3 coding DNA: TGCGCCAGCAGCCGCGGGGTTCAAGATACGCAGTATTTT.

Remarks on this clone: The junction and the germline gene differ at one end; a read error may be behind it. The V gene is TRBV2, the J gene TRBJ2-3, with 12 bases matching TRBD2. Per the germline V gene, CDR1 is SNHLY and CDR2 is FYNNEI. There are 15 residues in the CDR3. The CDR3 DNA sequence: TGTGCCAGCAGTGATACGACTAGCGGGAGATTAAGTGAGCTCTTT. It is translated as CASSDTTSGRLSELF.

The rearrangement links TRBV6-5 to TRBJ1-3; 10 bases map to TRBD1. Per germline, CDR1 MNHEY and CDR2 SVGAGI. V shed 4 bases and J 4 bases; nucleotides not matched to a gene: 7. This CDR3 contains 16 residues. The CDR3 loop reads CASSSQDRGLGNTIYF. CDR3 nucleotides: TGTGCCAGCAGTTCCCAGGACAGGGGGTTGGGAAACACCATATATTTT.

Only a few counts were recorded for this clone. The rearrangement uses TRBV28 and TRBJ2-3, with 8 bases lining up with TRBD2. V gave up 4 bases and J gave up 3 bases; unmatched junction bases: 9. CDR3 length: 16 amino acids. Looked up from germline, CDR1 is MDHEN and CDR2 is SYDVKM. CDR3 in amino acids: CASSYSGGGSTDTQYF. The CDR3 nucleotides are TGTGCCAGCAGTTACAGCGGGGGAGGTTCAACAGATACGCAGTATTTT.

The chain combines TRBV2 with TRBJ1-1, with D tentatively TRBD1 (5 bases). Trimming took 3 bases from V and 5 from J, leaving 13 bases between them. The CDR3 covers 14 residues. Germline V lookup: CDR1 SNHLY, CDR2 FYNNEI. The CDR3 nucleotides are TGTGCCAGCAGTGAGGTCACAGGTAGAACTGAAGCTTTCTTT. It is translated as CASSEVTGRTEAFF. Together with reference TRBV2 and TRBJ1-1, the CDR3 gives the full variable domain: EPEVTQTPSHQVTQMGQEVILRCVPISNHLYFYWYRQILGQKVEFLVSFYNNEISEKSEIFDDQFSVERPDGSNFTLKIRSTKLEDSAMYFCASSEVTGRTEAFFGQGTRLTVV.